This T cell receptor (beta chain) was recovered during a study of cytomegalovirus exposure and HLA in healthy donors. Study conclusions and caveats: The study put 150 to 200 TCR beta chains on its list as cytomegalovirus-associated.

This clone was seen more than once but under ten times. The target antigen is unknown. Each donor was healthy, and each was a bone marrow donor. CDR1 and CDR2 (germline): MDHEN, SYDVKM. The CDR3 sequence is 14 residues long. 60 Vbeta and 13 Jbeta primers were used in PCR. Assay used: immunoSEQ multiplex PCR; TCRdb lists only in-frame clones, some missing. The table includes about 130,000 clones, about 79% detected once. The material sequenced was PBMCs. The chain carries TRBV28 and TRBJ2-2; tentatively, D is TRBD1 (6 bases). The receptor was derived from a man between 45 and 60 years old in good health and CMV-seronegative. CDR3: CSSAGVKKAGELFF. The DNA for the CDR3 is TGTTCTTCCGCAGGGGTTAAGAAGGCCGGGGAGCTGTTTTTT.